This is a list of T cell receptor beta chains from one sample in a study of blood T cell repertoires in COVID-19. The protocol was immunoSEQ multiplex PCR, while the TCRdb copy is restricted to in-frame clones and leaves out a portion. The repertoire holds 160,000 or so clones, with roughly 84% as singletons. Sequencing was carried out using PBMCs or T cells enriched from blood (not recorded which). The source is a man between 60 and 70 years old who had recovered from COVID-19. Each CDR3 is given with its conserved first and last residue. D genes are given only for firm matches. Clone size is shown for a subset of rows, as once, few, many or a class of expanded clone.

-	TRBV7-9	TRBJ1-5	-	CASSPPGHKGNQPQHF	TGTGCCAGCAGCCCACCGGGACACAAAGGCAATCAGCCCCAGCATTTT
TRBD2	TRBV2	TRBJ2-3	few	CASSEVLAGVKRTQYF	TGTGCCAGCAGTGAAGTTTTAGCGGGAGTTAAGCGTACGCAGTATTTT
-	TRBV27	TRBJ1-2	once	CASSTLRGGYTF	TGTGCCAGCAGTACTCTCCGAGGAGGCTACACCTTC
-	TRBV27	TRBJ1-2	few	CASSAGGARYGYTF	TGTGCCAGCAGTGCGGGGGGGGCGCGGTATGGCTACACCTTC
TRBD1	TRBV28	TRBJ1-6	few	CASSNGQGAYSPLHF	TGTGCCAGCAGTAACGGACAGGGGGCTTATTCACCCCTCCACTTT
-	TRBV29-1	TRBJ2-7	-	CSVSGIARYEQYF	TGCAGCGTTTCAGGGATCGCACGGTACGAGCAGTACTTC
TRBD1	TRBV12-5	TRBJ1-1	-	CASSSVGTGDRNTEAFF	TGTGCTAGTTCAAGTGTCGGGACAGGGGATAGGAACACTGAAGCTTTCTTT
TRBD1	TRBV7-3	TRBJ1-1	-	CASSLTGGPNTEAFF	TGTGCCAGCAGCTTGACAGGGGGGCCGAACACTGAAGCTTTCTTT
TRBD2	TRBV4-2	TRBJ2-3	many	CASSRAERSGNLNTDTQYF	TGTGCCAGCAGCCGAGCGGAGCGTAGCGGGAATCTCAACACAGATACGCAGTATTTT
-	TRBV9	TRBJ2-5	-	CASSVGGDPRSGTQYF	TGTGCCAGCAGCGTAGGGGGGGACCCCAGGTCCGGGACCCAGTACTTC
TRBD1	TRBV28	TRBJ1-2	-	CASSSGQGGNYGYTF	TGTGCCAGCAGTTCTGGACAGGGCGGGAACTATGGCTACACCTTC
-	TRBV11-1	TRBJ2-1	-	CASSSASVATDNEQFF	TGTGCCAGCAGCTCCGCTAGCGTAGCAACTGACAATGAGCAGTTCTTC
TRBD1	TRBV5-1	TRBJ1-6	-	CASSFKGTGVTNSPLHF	TGCGCCAGCAGCTTCAAGGGGACAGGGGTTACTAATTCACCCCTCCACTTT
-	TRBV28	TRBJ2-7	-	CASSRDTSYEQYF	TGTGCCAGCAGTCGGGACACCTCCTACGAGCAGTACTTC
TRBD1	TRBV19	TRBJ2-7	-	CASSARTGITYEQYF	TGTGCCAGTAGTGCTAGGACAGGGATCACCTACGAGCAGTACTTC